The 14 T cell receptor beta chains listed next were all sequenced from one sample in a study of blood T cells in healthy people across ages. Next came a second PCR, run for about 7 to 12 cycles, which used a sample-barcoded 5' primer along with a J-beta primer mix. From the 5' RACE reads, TCRdb called clonotypes with MiXCR, one entry per CDR3 protein. The table shows around 800,000 distinct CDR3 sequences, with roughly 46% occurring only once. Material for sequencing was blood. The receptors originated from an elderly man in good health.

This CDR3 is CASSYSRAGGNEKLFF. CDR3 bases: TGTGCCAGCAGTTACTCGAGGGCAGGGGGAAATGAAAAACTGTTTTTT. The chain links TRBV6-5 to TRBJ1-4, with 7 positions matching TRBD1. V was pared by 0 bases and J by 5 bases, with 6 bases of the junction left unmatched. The CDR3 has 16 amino acids. Germline lookup yields CDR1 MNHEY and CDR2 SVGAGI.

The table lists this clonotype with a few counts. V gene TRBV12-3 or TRBV12-4 combines with J gene TRBJ2-7; D uncertain. The V gene lost 3 bases and the J gene lost 2 bases, with 8 bases spanning the gap. The CDR3 is 13 amino acids. The DNA for the CDR3 is TGTGCCAGCAGTTTTAGGTTAACCTACGAGCAGTACTTC. Translation gives CASSFRLTYEQYF.

The genes are TRBV7-9 and TRBJ2-7; TRBD2 aligns across 7 bases. The J call may be faulty, since TRBJ2-5 better matches the DNA end. The germline gives CDR1 SEHNR, CDR2 FQNEAQ (reference sequence). CDR3 length equals 14 residues. CDR3 sequence reads: CASSLGGREETQYF. Written as DNA, the CDR3 is TGTGCCAGCAGCTTAGGCGGGAGAGAGGAGACCCAGTACTTC.

The chain recombines TRBV30 with TRBJ1-2; 11 bases fit TRBD1. J was trimmed by 4 bases and V by 2 bases; bases with no gene match: 6. CDR1 is GTSNPN, CDR2 SVGIG, per germline (reference sequence). This CDR3 contains 15 residues. CDR3 bases: TGTGCCTGGAGTACAGGACAGGGGGCAGGCTATGGCTACACCTTC. Translated, it gives CAWSTGQGAGYGYTF.

This chain joins TRBV6-1 and TRBJ2-1; D is perhaps TRBD2 (6 bases). The CDR3 length is 13 residues. The V and J ends lost 10 bases and 11 bases respectively, with 21 bases between them. Germline V gene sequence: CDR1 MNHNS, CDR2 SASEGT. The CDR3 DNA sequence: TGTGCCACCGCGGGACTTACCCACCCCAAGCAGTTCTTC. Protein sequence: CATAGLTHPKQFF.

Remarks on this clonotype: One base away lies a much larger clone, so this may be a sequencing read error. The rearrangement uses TRBV29-1 and TRBJ2-7; a weak D match, TRBD1 (5 bases). Germline V gene lookup returns CDR1 SQVTM and CDR2 ANQGSEA. Trimming removed 2 bases at V and 7 bases at J, with 15 bases between. The CDR3 has 13 amino acids. CDR3 amino acids: CSVERQGANEQYF. The CDR3 bases are TGCAGCGTTGAACGGCAGGGTGCGAATGAGCAGTACTTC.

The genes are TRBV20-1 and TRBJ2-4; 14 positions agree with TRBD2. The DNA matches TRBJ2-7 better at its end, which makes the J call doubtful. Germline loops: CDR1 DFQATT, CDR2 SNEGSKA (reference sequence). The CDR3 spans 14 residues. This CDR3 is CSAQTSGRAYEQYF. The DNA for the CDR3 is TGCAGTGCTCAGACTAGCGGGAGGGCCTACGAGCAGTACTTC.

V and J are TRBV10-3 and TRBJ2-3; D is unclear. V lost 6 bases to trimming and J lost 4 bases, with 14 bases between them. There are 14 residues in the CDR3. CDR1 is ENHRY and CDR2 is SYGVKD in the germline V gene. CDR3 in amino acids: CAISDLGRSDTQYF. CDR3 coding DNA: TGTGCCATCAGCGACCTTGGGCGGTCAGATACGCAGTATTTT.

This clonotype was detected only once. The chain combines TRBV15 with TRBJ2-7; 7 bases are shared with TRBD1. The CDR3 contains 18 residues. CDR1 is LNHNV and CDR2 is YYDKDF in the germline V gene (reference sequence). V lost 0 bases and J lost 3; bases outside the gene matches: 14. Here the CDR3 reads CATSRERVGDRTNYEQYF. The CDR3 coding sequence is TGTGCCACCAGCAGAGAGCGCGTTGGGGACAGAACCAACTACGAGCAGTACTTC. Full variable domain (outside the CDR3, taken from reference TRBV15 and TRBJ2-7): DAMVIQNPRYQVTQFGKPVTLSCSQTLNHNVMYWYQQKSSQAPKLLFHYYDKDFNNEADTPDNFQSRRPNTSFCFLDIRSPGLGDTAMYLCATSRERVGDRTNYEQYFGPGTRLTVT.

This clonotype has a handful of counts. The V and J genes are TRBV7-9 and TRBJ2-7; TRBD2 aligns across 7 bases. V lost 5 bases, J lost 6 bases, and 10 bases stayed unmatched. This CDR3 spans 14 amino acids. Germline assignment: CDR1 SEHNR and CDR2 FQNEAQ (reference sequence). The CDR3 reads CASSVGSTSAEQYF. The CDR3 bases are TGTGCCAGCAGCGTAGGGAGTACTAGCGCCGAGCAGTACTTC.

The rearrangement links TRBV20-1 to TRBJ2-5, with 10 bases matching TRBD2. The CDR3 is 14 residues long. Losses at the gene ends were 4 bases for V and 1 base for J; bases not matched to a gene: 3. Germline CDR1 reads DFQATT; CDR2 reads SNEGSKA (reference sequence). In nucleotides, the CDR3 is TGCAGTGCTACGACTAGCGGGCTCCAAGAGACCCAGTACTTC. This encodes CSATTSGLQETQYF.

This clonotype was counted only a few times. This chain links TRBV5-1 with TRBJ2-4; TRBD2 matches at 8 bases. V shed 4 bases, J shed 1 base, and the junction held 4 bases outside the gene matches. CDR3 length equals 15 residues. The germline V gene has CDR1 SGHRS and CDR2 YFSETQ. The CDR3: CASSPTSEAKNIQYF. The CDR3 DNA follows: TGCGCCAGCAGCCCGACTAGCGAGGCCAAAAACATTCAGTACTTC.

This clonotype was recorded a few times. This sequence joins TRBV9 and TRBJ1-1; TRBD1 is a possible D gene (5 bases). Per the germline V gene, CDR1 is SGDLS and CDR2 is YYNGEE. V dropped 0 bases and J dropped 6 bases, with 12 bases sitting between them. CDR3 length: 14 amino acids. The CDR3 DNA follows: TGTGCCAGCAGCGTAGGTGTGGGGGTTGCTGAAGCTTTCTTT. The encoded protein is CASSVGVGVAEAFF.

The chain carries TRBV12-3 or TRBV12-4 and TRBJ2-3; 10 nucleotides agree with TRBD2. There are 17 residues in the CDR3. V shed 4 bases and J 1 base; nucleotides not matched to a gene: 8. CDR3 nucleotide sequence: TGTGCCAGCAGTTGTCCTAGCGGGGGACCCTGCACAGATACGCAGTATTTT. Translation gives CASSCPSGGPCTDTQYF.